This record looks at one T cell receptor (beta chain) sequence and its context. Its antigen remains unknown. This entry comes from a study of cytotoxic CD8 clonotypes in ibrutinib-treated CLL. Study context: The samples contained 260,000 or so productive templates on average. They also contained an average of roughly 90,000 productive rearrangements. Study-wide points: Clonality was elevated at ibrutinib response and had returned toward baseline at progression.

V lost 4 bases to trimming and J lost 4 bases; unmatched junction nucleotides: 7. The CDR3 runs to 14 residues. Germline V CDR1 and CDR2: SGHAT, FQNNGV. The table came from immunoSEQ multiplex PCR; TCRdb's copy has only in-frame clones and leaves some out. The table shows a few hundred thousand clones, with 70% occurring only once. The source of about 2 micrograms of genomic DNA for TCR beta libraries was cryopreserved PBMCs. The V call is TRBV11-2, the J call TRBJ2-7, with 7 bases identical to TRBD1. The sequencing used PBMCs, collected after 24 months of ibrutinib treatment. This sequence originates from a human donor with chronic lymphocytic leukemia. The DNA for the CDR3 is TGTGCCAGCAGCTCCCGGACAGGAAGTTACGAGCAGTACTTC. Protein: CASSSRTGSYEQYF.